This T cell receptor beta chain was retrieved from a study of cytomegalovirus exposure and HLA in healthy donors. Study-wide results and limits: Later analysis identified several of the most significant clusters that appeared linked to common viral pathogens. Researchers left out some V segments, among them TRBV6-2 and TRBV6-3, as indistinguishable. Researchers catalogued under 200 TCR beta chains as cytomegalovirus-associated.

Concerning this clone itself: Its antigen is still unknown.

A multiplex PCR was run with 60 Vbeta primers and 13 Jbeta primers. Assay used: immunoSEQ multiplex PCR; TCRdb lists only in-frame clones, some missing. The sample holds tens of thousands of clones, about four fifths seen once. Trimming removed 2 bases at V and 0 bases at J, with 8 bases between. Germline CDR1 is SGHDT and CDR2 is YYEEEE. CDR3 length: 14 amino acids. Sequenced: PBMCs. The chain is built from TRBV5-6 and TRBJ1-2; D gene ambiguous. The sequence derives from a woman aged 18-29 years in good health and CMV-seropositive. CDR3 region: CASSFPVSNYGYTF. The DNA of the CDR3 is TGTGCCAGCAGCTTCCCCGTTTCTAACTATGGCTACACCTTC.